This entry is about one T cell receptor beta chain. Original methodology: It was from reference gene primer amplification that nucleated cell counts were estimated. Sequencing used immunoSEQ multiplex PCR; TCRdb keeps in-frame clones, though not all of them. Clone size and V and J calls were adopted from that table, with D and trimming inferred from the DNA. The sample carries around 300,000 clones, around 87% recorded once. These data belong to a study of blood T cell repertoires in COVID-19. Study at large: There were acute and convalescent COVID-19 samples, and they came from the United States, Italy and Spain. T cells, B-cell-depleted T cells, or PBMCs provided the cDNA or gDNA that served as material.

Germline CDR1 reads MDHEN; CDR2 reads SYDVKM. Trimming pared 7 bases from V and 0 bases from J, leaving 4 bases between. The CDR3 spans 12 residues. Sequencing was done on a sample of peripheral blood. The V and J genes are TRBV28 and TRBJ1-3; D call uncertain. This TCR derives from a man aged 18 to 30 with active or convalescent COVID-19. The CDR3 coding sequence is TGTGCCAGCACCAGCTCTGGAAACACCATATATTTT. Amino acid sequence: CASTSSGNTIYF.